The source of this T cell receptor (beta chain) is a study of prognosis after radiotherapy for stage I lung cancer. The germline CDR1 and CDR2 sequences are MDHEN and SYDVKM. The V end lost 3 bases, the J end lost 12 bases, and 12 bases lay between the germline ends. The CDR3 totals 12 residues. There are many counts of this clonotype. Amplification of TCR beta CDR3 from genomic DNA used two-round multiplex PCR. Gene-specific TRBV and TRBJ primers were used in PCR round one. From the multiplex PCR reads, TCRdb called clonotypes with MiXCR, one entry per CDR3 protein. This table has about 26,000 distinct CDR3 sequences, around 43% appearing once.

The sequencing used PBMCs, collected before or after stereotactic body radiation therapy (not recorded which). V usage is TRBV28 and J usage is TRBJ2-1; maybe TRBD1 (5 bases). The sequence was obtained from a donor aged 50 or older with non-small cell lung cancer. DNA for the CDR3: TGTGCCAGCAGTTTGTCAGAGACAGCGCAGTTCTTC. The encoded protein is CASSLSETAQFF.